This T cell receptor beta chain is drawn from a study of esophageal squamous cell carcinoma under preoperative chemotherapy. Per the germline V gene, CDR1 is SGHTA and CDR2 is FQGNSA. CDR3 size: 18 residues. With 1 base clipped from V and 1 base from J, the junction kept 6 bases outside the gene matches. The time point is: after preoperative PTX-NDP chemotherapy. Preoperative chemotherapy with paclitaxel-nedaplatin was given to patients before surgery. This clonotype was seen more than once but under ten times. TCRdb fed the PCR reads into MiXCR, producing one record per CDR3 protein. This sample has 34,000 or so distinct CDR3 sequences, with roughly 52% found just once.

The J gene is TRBJ2-5, the V gene TRBV7-2, with 13 bases aligning to TRBD2. The sample was gathered from a patient given preoperative chemotherapy. This TCR derives from a human donor with esophageal squamous cell carcinoma. The donor label of this sample is uncertain. The CDR3 region is CASSLGLAGGRAQETQYF. CDR3 sequence (DNA): TGTGCCAGCAGCTTAGGACTAGCGGGGGGCCGTGCCCAAGAGACCCAGTACTTC. Using reference TRBV7-2 and TRBJ2-5 for the parts outside the CDR3, the full variable domain is GAGVSQSPSNKVTEKGKDVELRCDPISGHTALYWYRQSLGQGLEFLIYFQGNSAPDKSGLPSDRFSAERTGGSVSTLTIQRTQQEDSAVYLCASSLGLAGGRAQETQYFGPGTRLLVL.